The 26 T cell receptor beta chains reported below all come from one sample, sequenced in a study of identical twins. Each CDR3 protein is one row after TCRdb ran MiXCR on the 5' RACE reads. The sample records 540,000 or so distinct CDR3 sequences, approximately 20% being singletons. The same sample was also studied in work on yellow fever vaccine responses in identical twins.

Sequences were obtained from CD4+ T cells sorted from blood. The receptors derive from a woman aged 18-29 years in good health.

The chain combines TRBV3-1 with TRBJ2-7; no reliable D call. CDR3 size: 13 residues. Per the germline V gene, CDR1 is LGHDT and CDR2 is YNNKEL (reference sequence). V lost 1 base, J lost 6 bases, and 10 bases lay in between. CDR3 sequence: CASSQVRASEQYF. The DNA of the CDR3 is TGTGCCAGCAGCCAAGTCCGGGCTTCCGAGCAGTACTTC.

The chain couples TRBV5-1 to TRBJ2-1; no firm D call. This CDR3 has 14 residues. V lost 0 bases and J 10 bases, leaving 14 bases between the germline ends. Germline V CDR1 and CDR2: SGHRS, YFSETQ. This CDR3 reads CASSLGPNSWEQFF. CDR3 nucleotides: TGCGCCAGCAGCTTGGGACCAAACTCCTGGGAGCAGTTCTTC.

This chain uses TRBV19 with TRBJ2-7; D is perhaps TRBD1 (7 bases). The CDR3 is made up of 14 amino acids. V dropped 11 bases and J dropped 1 base, with 18 bases sitting between them. Germline V CDR1 and CDR2: LNHDA, SQIVND (reference sequence). The CDR3 DNA is TGTGCCCCAGTCTCTCCAGGGGGGTCCTACGAGCAGTACGTC. Its translation: CAPVSPGGSYEQYV.

The chain employs TRBV12-3 or TRBV12-4 and TRBJ2-7; the match to TRBD2 covers 11 bases. The CDR3 loop spans 18 amino acids. After removal of 3 bases from V and 2 bases from J, the junction contained 12 bases not matched to a gene. The CDR3 bases are TGTGCCAGCAGTTTCATATCCCCAGCTAGCGGGAGGCCCTACGAGCAGTACTTC. This codes for CASSFISPASGRPYEQYF.

In its sample, this clonotype was seen a few times. The chain recombines TRBV11-2 with TRBJ2-7, with D hard to call. Germline CDR1 and CDR2: SGHAT and FQNNGV. The CDR3 is 14 residues long. Trimming stripped 1 base from V and 1 base from J, with 8 bases between. DNA of the CDR3: TGTGCCAGCAGCTTAGGGATTCAGTCCTACGAGCAGTACTTC. Amino acids: CASSLGIQSYEQYF.

The V call is TRBV4-1, the J call TRBJ2-1; the match to TRBD1 covers 8 bases. The CDR3 contains 17 residues. J gave up 2 bases and V 5 bases, and 11 bases lay outside the gene matches. From germline, CDR1 is MGHRA and CDR2 YSYEKL. The CDR3 region is CASSEKGAGGTYNEQFF. The CDR3 DNA reads TGCGCCAGCAGCGAGAAGGGAGCAGGGGGCACCTACAATGAGCAGTTCTTC.

V usage is TRBV25-1 and J usage is TRBJ2-7; 9 bases line up with TRBD1. Trimming at V came to 3 bases and at J to 1 base, leaving 13 bases not matched to a gene. This CDR3 comprises 18 residues. CDR1 is MGHDK and CDR2 is SYGVNS in the germline V gene. CDR3 in amino acids: CASSDQNSPGTGSYEQYF. The DNA for the CDR3 is TGTGCCAGCAGTGATCAGAATTCTCCCGGGACAGGGTCCTACGAGCAGTACTTC.

This clonotype was seen only a few times. The chain is built from TRBV7-6 and TRBJ2-2; possibly TRBD2 for D (6 bases). Trimming cost V 6 bases and J 0 bases, with 14 bases left between them. This CDR3 comprises 16 residues. CDR1 and CDR2 (germline): SGHVS, FNYEAQ. The CDR3 spells CASSYVSGSNTGELFF. CDR3 DNA: TGTGCCAGCAGTTACGTTAGCGGCTCGAACACCGGGGAGCTGTTTTTT.

The chain is built from TRBV7-2 and TRBJ1-1; D remains unclear. Trimming left V 7 bases short and J 1 base short, with 13 bases between. Germline assignment: CDR1 SGHTA and CDR2 FQGNSA. The CDR3 contains 14 residues. CDR3 sequence reads: CASKAGHGNTEAFF. CDR3 sequence (DNA): TGTGCCAGCAAAGCCGGGCACGGGAACACTGAAGCTTTCTTT.

CDR3 bases: TGTGCCAGCAGTGTAACTAGCGGGGTGGCAGATACGCAGTATTTT. It encodes CASSVTSGVADTQYF. This chain links TRBV11-2 with TRBJ2-3, with TRBD2 identical over 10 bases. The germline CDR1 and CDR2 sequences are SGHAT and FQNNGV. V was pared by 6 bases and J by 4 bases, with 7 bases of the junction left unmatched. CDR3 length: 15 residues.

This clonotype was seen ten or more times. The chain combines TRBV5-1 with TRBJ2-2; 10 bases map to TRBD2. The CDR3 runs to 15 residues. Trimming cost V 4 bases and J 4 bases; bases outside gene matches: 4. Per germline, CDR1 SGHRS and CDR2 YFSETQ. The CDR3 region is CASSTGTSVTGELFF. CDR3 bases: TGCGCCAGCAGCACCGGGACTAGCGTCACCGGGGAGCTGTTTTTT.

This clonotype was counted only a few times. The chain carries TRBV10-2 and TRBJ2-3, with 16 bases matching TRBD2. CDR3 length: 17 amino acids. Germline V gene data show CDR1 as WSHSY and CDR2 as SAAADI. V shed 3 bases and J 5 bases; nucleotides not matched to a gene: 5. The CDR3 DNA reads as TGCGCCAGCAGTGATGGGACTAGCGGGGGGGCGAGAGATACGCAGTATTTT. This encodes CASSDGTSGGARDTQYF.

In its sample, this clonotype was seen many times. CDR3: CASRGLAGVEQYF. DNA of the CDR3: TGTGCCTCTAGGGGACTAGCGGGAGTCGAGCAGTACTTC. The rearrangement links TRBV19 to TRBJ2-7; 14 nucleotides align to TRBD2. Trimming at V came to 11 bases and at J to 6 bases, leaving 6 bases not matched to a gene. CDR1 is LNHDA and CDR2 is SQIVND in the germline V gene (reference sequence). The CDR3 extends over 13 amino acids.

This clonotype was seen only a few times. The genes are TRBV12-5 and TRBJ1-5, with TRBD1 as a possible D gene (5 bases). V shed 6 bases and J shed 3 bases, with 12 bases lying between them. Looked up from germline, CDR1 is LGHNT and CDR2 is FRNRAP. There are 14 residues in the CDR3. CDR3 sequence reads: CASGIDRVNQPQHF. CDR3 nucleotide sequence: TGTGCTAGTGGAATCGACAGAGTCAATCAGCCCCAGCATTTT. The whole variable domain, remainder taken from reference TRBV12-5 and TRBJ1-5, is DARVTQTPRHKVTEMGQEVTMRCQPILGHNTVFWYRQTMMQGLELLAYFRNRAPLDDSGMPKDRFSAEMPDATLATLKIQPSEPRDSAVYFCASGIDRVNQPQHFGDGTRLSIL.

The sample holds a few counts of this clonotype. The rearrangement joins TRBV3-1 to TRBJ2-1; D not certain. V was clipped by 1 base and J by 5 bases, with 12 bases between them. The CDR3 runs to 15 residues. Germline V gene lookup returns CDR1 LGHDT and CDR2 YNNKEL (reference sequence). Here the CDR3 reads CASSQGIPTNNEQFF. The DNA for the CDR3 is TGTGCCAGCAGCCAAGGGATCCCTACGAACAATGAGCAGTTCTTC.

On this clonotype itself: The junction departs from germline at one end; a sequencing error may be responsible. This rearrangement joins TRBV5-1 to TRBJ2-1, with TRBD2 matching over 13 bases. Germline CDR1 is SGHRS and CDR2 is YFSETQ. This CDR3 has 13 amino acids. CDR3 sequence reads: CASSYGTSGIPNF. CDR3 DNA sequence: TGCGCCAGCAGCTATGGGACTAGCGGGATTCCGAACTTC.

This clonotype was detected many times. J is TRBJ2-1 and V is TRBV5-1, with 7 positions matching TRBD2. Germline V CDR1 and CDR2: SGHRS, YFSETQ. The V gene end was trimmed by 0 bases and the J gene end by 13 bases; junction bases not matched to a gene: 10. CDR3 length: 14 amino acids. CDR3 in DNA: TGCGCCAGCAGCTTGGGAGGGACTACACCGACTCAGTTCTTC. This codes for CASSLGGTTPTQFF.

This clonotype was detected a few times. The CDR3 protein is CASSTRTVGYQETQYF. In DNA, the CDR3 is TGTGCCAGCAGCACGCGGACAGTAGGGTACCAAGAGACCCAGTACTTC. The chain couples TRBV11-2 to TRBJ2-5; weak D call: TRBD1 (6 bases). There are 16 residues in the CDR3. V lost 5 bases and J lost 0, with 16 bases in between. CDR1 SGHAT and CDR2 FQNNGV come from the germline V gene.

Only a few counts were recorded for this clonotype. The chain recombines TRBV28 with TRBJ2-6, with 7 bases lining up with TRBD1. This CDR3 has 18 residues. Trimming took 7 bases from V and 2 from J; bases not matched to a gene: 14. The germline gives CDR1 MDHEN, CDR2 SYDVKM. CDR3 sequence reads: CASTPSRTGGTGANVLTF. The CDR3 DNA reads TGTGCCAGCACCCCATCCCGGACAGGAGGAACTGGGGCCAACGTCCTGACTTTC.

The chain couples TRBV12-3 or TRBV12-4 to TRBJ2-2; no definite D call. This CDR3 region has 13 residues. The V gene lost 5 bases and the J gene lost 4 bases, with 8 bases spanning the gap. CDR3 loop: CASSPQLTGELFF. The CDR3, as DNA: TGTGCCAGCAGTCCCCAGCTCACCGGGGAGCTGTTTTTT.

The rearrangement uses TRBV5-1 and TRBJ2-5; 11 bases are shared with TRBD2. After removal of 7 bases from V and 2 bases from J, the junction contained 7 bases not matched to a gene. The CDR3 contains 15 residues. Germline-derived CDR1 and CDR2 are SGHRS and YFSETQ. The CDR3 here is CASRGTSGRQETQYF. CDR3 coding DNA: TGCGCCAGCCGTGGCACTAGCGGGAGACAAGAGACCCAGTACTTC.

The chain carries TRBV5-1 and TRBJ1-1; D unresolved. Trimming left V 3 bases short and J 2 bases short, with 11 bases between. The CDR3 length is 14 residues. CDR1 is SGHRS and CDR2 is YFSETQ in the germline V gene. The CDR3 nucleotides are TGCGCCAGCAGCTACTCAAACAGCAACACTGAAGCTTTCTTT. It yields the protein CASSYSNSNTEAFF.

Remarks on this clonotype: Germline and junction disagree at one end, which may indicate a read error. The chain joins TRBV13 to TRBJ2-3, with 12 nucleotides matching TRBD2. This CDR3 has 18 amino acids. The germline CDR1 and CDR2 sequences are PRHDT and FYEKMQ (reference sequence). The CDR3 spells CACSTELPGLAGSDTQYF. CDR3 DNA: TGTGCCTGCAGCACCGAACTACCGGGACTAGCGGGCTCAGATACGCAGTATTTT.

This clonotype has a handful of counts. The rearrangement uses TRBV28 and TRBJ1-6; D perhaps matches TRBD1 (6 bases). CDR3 size: 17 residues. CDR1 is MDHEN, CDR2 SYDVKM, per germline. Trimming took off 7 bases at V and 1 base at J, with 17 bases between the two ends. CDR3: CASKDQQGVSYNSPLHF. The CDR3 DNA is TGTGCCAGCAAAGACCAACAGGGAGTTTCCTATAATTCACCCCTCCACTTT.

In this sample, this clonotype turned up a few times. The rearrangement uses TRBV29-1 and TRBJ2-3, with TRBD2 identical over 12 bases. CDR3 length: 13 residues. Germline V gene data show CDR1 as SQVTM and CDR2 as ANQGSEA. CDR3 coding DNA: TGCAGTATGACTAGCGGGAGCGCAGATACGCAGTATTTT. It specifies CSMTSGSADTQYF.

The rearrangement links TRBV18 to TRBJ1-5; D not resolved. Trimming shortened V by 3 bases and J by 3 bases, and 9 bases separated the two germline ends. Germline values: CDR1 KGHSH, CDR2 LQKENI. There are 14 residues in the CDR3. The CDR3 sequence: CASSPDGNNQPQHF. CDR3 in DNA: TGTGCCAGCTCACCGGACGGAAACAATCAGCCCCAGCATTTT.